This passage covers 27 T cell receptor beta chains from one sample sequenced in a study of blood T cell repertoires in COVID-19. Method: immunoSEQ multiplex PCR; TCRdb's copy keeps in-frame clones and lacks some. The data contain 130,000 to 150,000 clones, around 84% of them singletons. The material sequenced was peripheral blood. These receptors came from a man aged 60 to 69 with active or convalescent COVID-19.

V is TRBV18 and J is TRBJ1-1; no clear D. In germline, CDR1 is KGHSH, CDR2 LQKENI. V was cut by 5 bases and J by 1 base, with 11 bases left in between. This CDR3 has 14 residues. CDR3 residues: CASSTQAGNTEAFF. The CDR3 bases are TGTGCCAGCTCAACCCAGGCGGGGAACACTGAAGCTTTCTTT.

The chain combines TRBV10-3 with TRBJ2-3; 7 bases agree with TRBD2. This CDR3 region has 17 residues. Germline V gene lookup returns CDR1 ENHRY and CDR2 SYGVKD. V trimming: 4 bases; J trimming: 5 bases; junction bases outside the gene matches: 15. The CDR3 coding sequence is TGTGCCATCAGTGTTAAAGGTTCTTATAGCGGGCAAGATACGCAGTATTTT. Its protein is CAISVKGSYSGQDTQYF.

The chain links TRBV7-9 to TRBJ2-1; 12 nucleotides line up with TRBD1. Germline values: CDR1 SEHNR, CDR2 FQNEAQ (reference sequence). The CDR3 runs to 19 residues. J gave up 8 bases and V 5 bases, and 19 bases lay outside the gene matches. The CDR3 protein is CASSPHDGTIGTGGDEQFF. As DNA, the CDR3 is TGTGCCAGCAGCCCCCACGACGGTACGATCGGGACAGGGGGCGATGAGCAGTTCTTC.

J is TRBJ1-2 and V is TRBV27; 10 bases agree with TRBD1. Germline V gene sequence: CDR1 MNHEY, CDR2 SMNVEV (reference sequence). V gave up 6 bases and J gave up 6 bases; unmatched junction bases: 13. The CDR3 length is 16 residues. The CDR3 reads CASSSGTGASANGYTF. DNA for the CDR3: TGTGCCAGCAGCTCCGGGACAGGGGCCTCGGCGAATGGCTACACCTTC.

V usage is TRBV3-1 (or the pseudogene TRBV3-2) and J usage is TRBJ1-5; D not resolved. V was shortened by 0 bases and J by 6 bases, with 6 bases between the two germline ends. The CDR3 has 13 amino acids. Germline CDR1 is LGHDT and CDR2 is YNNKEL (reference sequence). The CDR3 here is CASSQDRSQPQHF. CDR3 DNA: TGTGCCAGCAGCCAAGATAGGAGTCAGCCCCAGCATTTT.

Remarks on this clone: The junction departs from the called germline gene at one end, perhaps through a read error. This chain connects TRBV18 to TRBJ2-3, with 11 nucleotides matching TRBD2. The CDR3 consists of 17 residues. Germline CDR1 and CDR2: KGHSH and LQKENI. The CDR3 DNA is TGTGCCAGCTCACCCTCCGGGACTAGCGGCCGCACAGATACGCGGTATTTT. It translates to CASSPSGTSGRTDTRYF.

A single count supports this clone. This sequence joins TRBV20-1 and TRBJ1-1; possible D gene TRBD1, 5 bases. Germline CDR1 is DFQATT and CDR2 is SNEGSKA (reference sequence). The CDR3 is 13 amino acids. V was trimmed by 3 bases and J by 4 bases, leaving 12 bases between them. CDR3 residues: CSASGGEVTEAFF. CDR3 bases: TGCAGTGCTAGTGGGGGAGAGGTCACTGAAGCTTTCTTT.

V gene TRBV4-3 combines with J gene TRBJ1-6; TRBD1 might be the D (5 bases). This CDR3 has 12 residues. Trimming stripped 1 base from V and 14 bases from J, with 9 bases between. CDR1 is LGHNA, CDR2 YSLEER, per germline. CDR3 loop: CASSQARGTLHF. The CDR3 region has the DNA TGCGCCAGCAGCCAAGCGCGGGGGACCCTCCACTTT.

The chain joins TRBV13 to TRBJ2-7; tentatively, D is TRBD1 (6 bases). Germline loops: CDR1 PRHDT, CDR2 FYEKMQ (reference sequence). The V end lost 5 bases, the J end lost 3 bases, and 11 bases lay between the germline ends. This CDR3 has 13 amino acids. CDR3: CASSRQGNYEQYF. The DNA for the CDR3 is TGTGCCAGCAGCCGCCAGGGGAACTACGAGCAGTACTTC.

The rearrangement links TRBV9 to TRBJ2-7, with 8 bases lining up with TRBD2. Unmatched junction bases numbered 6, after V lost 0 bases and J lost 4 bases. The CDR3 has 15 residues. CDR1 and CDR2 (germline): SGDLS, YYNGEE. Here the CDR3 reads CASSVGNREGYEQYF. CDR3 nucleotides: TGTGCCAGCAGCGTAGGTAATCGGGAGGGGTACGAGCAGTACTTC.

This clone was recorded once. Here the CDR3 reads CASSPGDGNYGYTF. DNA of the CDR3: TGTGCCAGCAGTCCGGGGGACGGGAACTATGGCTACACCTTC. The chain couples TRBV6-5 to TRBJ1-2; a weak D match, TRBD1 (5 bases). The V and J ends lost 5 bases and 2 bases respectively, with 12 bases between them. Germline CDR1 and CDR2: MNHEY and SVGAGI. CDR3 size: 14 residues.

The chain employs TRBV28 and TRBJ1-4, with a weak D call TRBD1 (5 bases). The length of the CDR3 is 18 residues. Germline V lookup: CDR1 MDHEN, CDR2 SYDVKM. V lost 4 bases, J lost 1 base, and 19 bases lay in between. CDR3 residues: CASSSLETTRETNEKLFF. CDR3 bases: TGTGCCAGCAGTTCCCTTGAGACAACCAGGGAAACTAATGAAAAACTGTTTTTT.

The chain is built from TRBV28 and TRBJ2-3, with 7 bases that match TRBD1. The germline V gene has CDR1 MDHEN and CDR2 SYDVKM. V was clipped by 2 bases and J by 2 bases; unmatched bases: 1. CDR3 length: 14 residues. CDR3: CASSLDRDTDTQYF. In DNA form, the CDR3 reads TGTGCCAGCAGTTTAGACAGGGACACAGATACGCAGTATTTT.

The CDR3 spells CASSPKTGSPYEQYF. The CDR3 nucleotides are TGTGCCAGCAGTCCTAAGACAGGGTCCCCCTACGAGCAGTACTTC. The rearrangement links TRBV27 to TRBJ2-7; 7 nucleotides match TRBD1. V was pared by 5 bases and J by 2 bases, with 9 bases of the junction left unmatched. There are 15 residues in the CDR3. Germline CDR1 and CDR2: MNHEY and SMNVEV (reference sequence).

This chain links TRBV21-1 with TRBJ1-5; TRBD1, the D gene given by the table, was not confirmed from the DNA. TRBV21-1 is an annotated pseudogene. CDR3 length equals 15 residues. The chain's CDR3 is CASSTRADGNQPQHF. As DNA, the CDR3 is TGTGCCAGCAGCACCAGGGCGGACGGCAATCAGCCCCAGCATTTT.

The chain carries TRBV2 and TRBJ2-7; D ambiguous. The CDR3 spans 12 residues. The V gene lost 7 bases and the J gene lost 5 bases, with 12 bases spanning the gap. Per germline, CDR1 SNHLY and CDR2 FYNNEI. The CDR3 DNA reads TGTGCCAGCAAAACAGACCAGGACGAGCAGTACTTC. This codes for CASKTDQDEQYF.

The rearrangement uses TRBV6-5 and TRBJ1-6; D unresolved. Between the trimmed V and J ends, which lost 0 bases and 5 bases, there was a span of 8 bases. The CDR3 runs to 15 residues. Germline-derived CDR1 and CDR2 are MNHEY and SVGAGI. CDR3: CASSYSKTNNSPLHF. In nucleotides, the CDR3 is TGTGCCAGCAGTTACTCGAAGACAAATAATTCACCCCTCCACTTT.

V usage is TRBV5-1 and J usage is TRBJ2-2; 12 bases line up with TRBD2. Per the germline V gene, CDR1 is SGHRS and CDR2 is YFSETQ. With 5 bases clipped from V and 3 bases from J, the junction kept 5 bases outside the gene matches. This CDR3 region has 16 residues. CDR3 region: CASRGTSGPDTGELFF. The CDR3 nucleotides read TGCGCCAGCAGGGGGACTAGCGGGCCAGACACCGGGGAGCTGTTTTTT. Filled out from reference TRBV5-1 and TRBJ2-2, the complete variable domain reads KAGVTQTPRYLIKTRGQQVTLSCSPISGHRSVSWYQQTPGQGLQFLFEYFSETQRNKGNFPGRFSGRQFSNSRSEMNVSTLELGDSALYLCASRGTSGPDTGELFFGEGSRLTVL.

In nucleotides, the CDR3 is TGTGCCAGCAGCCAAGAGGGGCTAGCGGGAGCGGTGGATACGCAGTATTTT. Its protein is CASSQEGLAGAVDTQYF. The chain links TRBV14 to TRBJ2-3, with 10 positions matching TRBD2. The CDR3 consists of 17 residues. Germline lookup yields CDR1 SGHDN and CDR2 FVKESK. With V trimmed by 0 bases and J by 6 bases, 9 bases remained unmatched.

The chain has TRBV28 and TRBJ1-2, with TRBD1 identical over 7 bases. V lost 3 bases and J lost 5; bases outside the gene matches: 6. The CDR3 is 14 amino acids. Germline CDR1 MDHEN, CDR2 SYDVKM. CDR3: CASSFTTGAYGYTF. DNA of the CDR3: TGTGCCAGCAGTTTTACCACAGGGGCATATGGCTACACCTTC.

This chain connects TRBV10-3 to TRBJ2-3, with D maybe TRBD2 (6 bases). The CDR3 spans 14 residues. Germline CDR1 ENHRY, CDR2 SYGVKD. The ends were cut back, 7 bases at V and 5 bases at J, with 16 bases in the middle. CDR3 bases: TGTGCCATCAAGGCGGGGAGTGGGGGAGATACGCAGTATTTT. Translation gives CAIKAGSGGDTQYF.

This clone was found once. The gene calls are TRBV15 and TRBJ2-1, with 7 bases matching TRBD2. V shed 0 bases and J 8 bases; nucleotides not matched to a gene: 1. This CDR3 contains 13 residues. Germline CDR1 and CDR2: LNHNV and YYDKDF (reference sequence). The CDR3 sequence is CATSREAGDEQFF. DNA of the CDR3: TGTGCCACCAGCAGAGAGGCGGGGGATGAGCAGTTCTTC.

The chain carries TRBV5-6 and TRBJ1-4; D unresolved. The V and J ends lost 0 bases and 4 bases respectively, with 10 bases between them. Germline CDR1 reads SGHDT; CDR2 reads YYEEEE. The length of the CDR3 is 15 residues. CDR3 sequence (DNA): TGTGCCAGCAGCTTGGTAAACAGAAATAATGAAAAACTGTTTTTT. It encodes CASSLVNRNNEKLFF. The full variable domain, in which reference TRBV5-6 and TRBJ1-4 provide the parts outside the CDR3, is DAGVTQSPTHLIKTRGQQVTLRCSPKSGHDTVSWYQQALGQGPQFIFQYYEEEERQRGNFPDRFSGHQFPNYSSELNVNALLLGDSALYLCASSLVNRNNEKLFFGSGTQLSVL.

The gene calls are TRBV24-1 and TRBJ2-3; D unresolved. V was trimmed by 1 base and J by 0 bases, leaving 7 bases between them. The CDR3 runs 15 residues. Germline V CDR1 and CDR2: KGHDR, SFDVKD. The CDR3 DNA sequence: TGTGCCACCAGTGATTTAGACGGGAGCACAGATACGCAGTATTTT. It translates to CATSDLDGSTDTQYF.

V gene TRBV6-2 or TRBV6-3 combines with J gene TRBJ2-3; no clear D gene. The CDR3 loop spans 13 amino acids. The V gene lost 2 bases and the J gene lost 3 bases, with 6 bases spanning the gap. CDR1 MNHEY and CDR2 SVGEGT come from the germline V gene. The CDR3 loop reads CASSYISTDTQYF. CDR3 nucleotides: TGTGCCAGCAGTTACATCAGTACAGATACGCAGTATTTT.

The V call is TRBV7-9, the J call TRBJ2-1, with D possibly being TRBD2 (6 bases). The CDR3 loop spans 13 amino acids. Trimming pared 5 bases from V and 7 bases from J, leaving 12 bases between. Germline V gene sequence: CDR1 SEHNR, CDR2 FQNEAQ (reference sequence). CDR3 in amino acids: CASSRESGNEQFF. The CDR3 nucleotides are TGTGCCAGCAGCCGGGAGAGCGGTAATGAGCAGTTCTTC.

The V gene is TRBV11-3, the J gene TRBJ2-3; 11 bases align to TRBD2. The CDR3 length is 16 residues. V trimming: 5 bases; J trimming: 1 base; junction bases outside the gene matches: 5. The germline CDR1 and CDR2 sequences are SGHNT and YENEEA. In DNA, the CDR3 is TGTGCCAGCAGCCAAGGGACTAGCGGACGCACAGATACGCAGTATTTT. It encodes CASSQGTSGRTDTQYF. The full variable domain, completed using reference TRBV11-3 and TRBJ2-3, is EAGVVQSPRYKIIEKKQPVAFWCNPISGHNTLYWYLQNLGQGPELLIRYENEEAVDDSQLPKDRFSAERLKGVDSTLKIQPAELGDSAVYLCASSQGTSGRTDTQYFGPGTRLTVL.